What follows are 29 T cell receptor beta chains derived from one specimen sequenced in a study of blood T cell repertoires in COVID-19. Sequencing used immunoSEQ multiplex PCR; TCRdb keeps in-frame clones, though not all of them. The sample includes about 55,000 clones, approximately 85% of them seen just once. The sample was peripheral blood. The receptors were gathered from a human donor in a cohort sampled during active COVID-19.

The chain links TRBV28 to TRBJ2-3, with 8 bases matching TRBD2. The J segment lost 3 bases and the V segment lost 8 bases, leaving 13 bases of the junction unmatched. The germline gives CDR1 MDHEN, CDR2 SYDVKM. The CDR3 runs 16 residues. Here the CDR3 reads CASAAGGGLGTDTQYF. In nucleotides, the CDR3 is TGTGCCAGCGCCGCCGGGGGGGGACTGGGGACAGATACGCAGTATTTT.

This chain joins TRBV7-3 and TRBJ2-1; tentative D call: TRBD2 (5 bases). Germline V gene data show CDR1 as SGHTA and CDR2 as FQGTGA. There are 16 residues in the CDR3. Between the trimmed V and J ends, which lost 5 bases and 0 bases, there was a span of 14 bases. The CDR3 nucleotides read TGTGCCAGCAGCCCCACTAGGACCCGCTCCTACAATGAGCAGTTCTTC. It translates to CASSPTRTRSYNEQFF. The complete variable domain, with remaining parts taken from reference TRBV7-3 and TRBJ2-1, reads GAGVSQTPSNKVTEKGKYVELRCDPISGHTALYWYRQSLGQGPEFLIYFQGTGAADDSGLPNDRFFAVRPEGSVSTLKIQRTERGDSAVYLCASSPTRTRSYNEQFFGPGTRLTVL.

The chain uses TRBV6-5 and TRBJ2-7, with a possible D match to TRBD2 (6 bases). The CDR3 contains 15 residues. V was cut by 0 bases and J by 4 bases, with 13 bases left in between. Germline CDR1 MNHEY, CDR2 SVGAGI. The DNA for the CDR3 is TGTGCCAGCAGTTACTCGCGGGACCCCTATTACGAGCAGTACTTC. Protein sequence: CASSYSRDPYYEQYF.

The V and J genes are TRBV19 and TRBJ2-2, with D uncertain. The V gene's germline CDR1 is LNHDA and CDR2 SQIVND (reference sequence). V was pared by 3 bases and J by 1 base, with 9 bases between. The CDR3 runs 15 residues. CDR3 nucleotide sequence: TGTGCCAGTAGTATGGGTGGAGTGAACACCGGGGAGCTGTTTTTT. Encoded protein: CASSMGGVNTGELFF.

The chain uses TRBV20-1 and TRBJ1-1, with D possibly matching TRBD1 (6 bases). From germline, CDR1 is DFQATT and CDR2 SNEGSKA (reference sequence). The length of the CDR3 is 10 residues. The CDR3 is CKTGWTEAFF. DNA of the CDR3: TGCAAAACAGGGTGGACTGAAGCTTTCTTT.

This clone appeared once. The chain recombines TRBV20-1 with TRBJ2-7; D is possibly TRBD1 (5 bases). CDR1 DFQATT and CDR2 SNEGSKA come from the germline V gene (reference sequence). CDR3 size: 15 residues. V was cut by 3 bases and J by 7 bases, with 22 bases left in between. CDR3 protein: CSASRWQGLFGEQYF. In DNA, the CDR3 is TGCAGTGCTAGTCGTTGGCAGGGCCTTTTTGGGGAGCAGTACTTC.

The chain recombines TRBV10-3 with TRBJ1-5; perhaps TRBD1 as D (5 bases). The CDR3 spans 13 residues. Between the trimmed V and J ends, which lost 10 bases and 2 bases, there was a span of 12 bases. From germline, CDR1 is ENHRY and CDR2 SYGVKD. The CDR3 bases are TGTGCCAGCGGCGGGGCAGGCAATCAGCCCCAGCATTTT. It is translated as CASGGAGNQPQHF.

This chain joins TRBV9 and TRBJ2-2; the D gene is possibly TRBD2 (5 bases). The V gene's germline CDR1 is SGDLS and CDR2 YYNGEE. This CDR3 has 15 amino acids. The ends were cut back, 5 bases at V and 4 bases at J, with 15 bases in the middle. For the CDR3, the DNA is TGTGCCAGCAGACCTACTAGAGGCGGCACCGGGGAGCTGTTTTTT. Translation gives CASRPTRGGTGELFF. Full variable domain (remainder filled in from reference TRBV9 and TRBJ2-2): DSGVTQTPKHLITATGQRVTLRCSPRSGDLSVYWYQQSLDQGLQFLIQYYNGEERAKGNILERFSAQQFPDLHSELNLSSLELGDSALYFCASRPTRGGTGELFFGEGSRLTVL.

The CDR3 sequence: CATSHRGSTDTQYF. CDR3 in DNA: TGTGCCACCAGCCACAGGGGCAGCACAGATACGCAGTATTTT. The V gene is TRBV24-1, the J gene TRBJ2-3, with TRBD1 matching over 7 bases. The CDR3 loop spans 14 amino acids. Germline CDR1 and CDR2: KGHDR and SFDVKD. V dropped 7 bases and J dropped 0; count of bases not matched to a gene: 3.

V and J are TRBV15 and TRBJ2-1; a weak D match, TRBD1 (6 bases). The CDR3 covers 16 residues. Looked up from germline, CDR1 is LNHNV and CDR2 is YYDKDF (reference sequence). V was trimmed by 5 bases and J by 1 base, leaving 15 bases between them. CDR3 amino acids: CATSARDRTSYNEQFF. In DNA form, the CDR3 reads TGTGCCACCAGCGCCCGTGACAGGACTTCCTACAATGAGCAGTTCTTC.

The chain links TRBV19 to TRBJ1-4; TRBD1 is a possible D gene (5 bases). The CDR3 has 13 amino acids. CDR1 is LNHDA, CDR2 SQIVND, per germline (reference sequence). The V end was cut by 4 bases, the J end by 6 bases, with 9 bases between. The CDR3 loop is CASSTAGYEKLFF. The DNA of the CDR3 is TGTGCCAGTAGTACGGCAGGGTATGAAAAACTGTTTTTT.

CDR3 DNA: TGTGCCGCCCAGGGGGCCTCCTATAATTCACCCCTCCACTTT. It is translated as CAAQGASYNSPLHF. This sequence joins TRBV6-5 and TRBJ1-6; 8 nucleotides line up with TRBD1. This CDR3 has 14 amino acids. Trimming cost V 11 bases and J 0 bases; bases outside gene matches: 3. From germline, CDR1 is MNHEY and CDR2 SVGAGI.

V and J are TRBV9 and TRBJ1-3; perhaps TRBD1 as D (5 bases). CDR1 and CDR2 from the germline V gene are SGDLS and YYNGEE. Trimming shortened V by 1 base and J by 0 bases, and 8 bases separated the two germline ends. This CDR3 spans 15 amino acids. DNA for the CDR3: TGTGCCAGCAGCGTAAGGGGCAGCTCTGGAAACACCATATATTTT. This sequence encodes CASSVRGSSGNTIYF.

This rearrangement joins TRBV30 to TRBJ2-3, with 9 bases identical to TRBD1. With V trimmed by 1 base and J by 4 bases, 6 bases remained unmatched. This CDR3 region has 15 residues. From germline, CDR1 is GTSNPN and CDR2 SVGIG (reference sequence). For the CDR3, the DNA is TGTGCCTGGAGTGCCCACAGGGGGCTCGCAGATACGCAGTATTTT. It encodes CAWSAHRGLADTQYF.

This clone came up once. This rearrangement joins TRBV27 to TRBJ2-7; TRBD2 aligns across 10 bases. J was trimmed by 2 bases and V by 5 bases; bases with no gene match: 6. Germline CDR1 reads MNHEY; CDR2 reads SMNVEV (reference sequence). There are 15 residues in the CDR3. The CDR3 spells CASSAISGRPYEQYF. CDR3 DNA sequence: TGTGCCAGCAGTGCGATTAGCGGGAGGCCCTACGAGCAGTACTTC.

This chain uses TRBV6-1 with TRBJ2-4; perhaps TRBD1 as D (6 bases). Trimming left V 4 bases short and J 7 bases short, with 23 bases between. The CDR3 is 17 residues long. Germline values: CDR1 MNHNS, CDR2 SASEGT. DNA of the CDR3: TGTGCCAGCAGTGGAGGGGGTCAAAGGGGAAGGGATAACATTCAGTACTTC. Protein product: CASSGGGQRGRDNIQYF.

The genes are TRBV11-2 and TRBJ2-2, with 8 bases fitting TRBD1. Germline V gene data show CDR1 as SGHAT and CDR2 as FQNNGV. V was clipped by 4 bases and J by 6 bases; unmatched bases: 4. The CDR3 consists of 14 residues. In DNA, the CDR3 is TGTGCCAGCAGCTCCGGGACAGGATCCGGGGAGCTGTTTTTT. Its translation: CASSSGTGSGELFF.

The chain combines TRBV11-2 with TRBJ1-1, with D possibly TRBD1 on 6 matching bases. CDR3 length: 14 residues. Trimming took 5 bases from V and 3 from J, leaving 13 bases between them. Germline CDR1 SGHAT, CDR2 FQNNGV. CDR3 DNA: TGTGCCAGCAGCGACCGGGACATCGACACTGAAGCTTTCTTT. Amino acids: CASSDRDIDTEAFF.

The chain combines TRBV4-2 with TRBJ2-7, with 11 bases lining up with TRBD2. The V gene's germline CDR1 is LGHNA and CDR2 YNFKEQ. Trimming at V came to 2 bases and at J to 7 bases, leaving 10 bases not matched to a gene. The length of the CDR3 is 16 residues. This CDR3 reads CASSQSLAGGSKEQYF. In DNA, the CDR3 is TGTGCCAGCAGCCAATCGCTAGCGGGAGGTTCTAAAGAGCAGTACTTC.

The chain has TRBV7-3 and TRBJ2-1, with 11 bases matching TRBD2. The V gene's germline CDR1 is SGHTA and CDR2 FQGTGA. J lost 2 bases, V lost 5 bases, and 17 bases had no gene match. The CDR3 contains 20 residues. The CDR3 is CASSLRGAGLAVSAYNEQFF. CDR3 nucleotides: TGTGCCAGCAGCCTAAGGGGGGCGGGACTAGCGGTATCGGCCTACAATGAGCAGTTCTTC.

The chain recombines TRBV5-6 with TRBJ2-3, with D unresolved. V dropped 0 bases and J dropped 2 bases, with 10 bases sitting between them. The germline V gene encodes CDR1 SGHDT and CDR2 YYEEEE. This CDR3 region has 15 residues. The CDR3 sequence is CASSLVAQITDTQYF. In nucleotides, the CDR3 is TGTGCCAGCAGCTTGGTGGCTCAAATCACAGATACGCAGTATTTT. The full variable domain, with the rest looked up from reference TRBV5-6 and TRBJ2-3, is DAGVTQSPTHLIKTRGQQVTLRCSPKSGHDTVSWYQQALGQGPQFIFQYYEEEERQRGNFPDRFSGHQFPNYSSELNVNALLLGDSALYLCASSLVAQITDTQYFGPGTRLTVL.

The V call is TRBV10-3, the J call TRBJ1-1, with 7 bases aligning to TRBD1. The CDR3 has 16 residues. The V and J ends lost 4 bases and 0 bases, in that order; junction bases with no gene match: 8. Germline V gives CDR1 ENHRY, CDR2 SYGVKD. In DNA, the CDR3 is TGTGCCATCAGTGGGGGACAGCAGTATATGAACACTGAAGCTTTCTTT. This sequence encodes CAISGGQQYMNTEAFF.

CDR3 sequence reads: CASSQVSNSYNSPLHF. The CDR3 region has the DNA TGCGCCAGCAGCCAAGTGAGCAACTCCTATAATTCACCCCTCCACTTT. The chain employs TRBV4-3 and TRBJ1-6; the D is unclear. CDR1 is LGHNA, CDR2 YSLEER, per germline. The CDR3 totals 16 residues. V dropped 1 base and J dropped 0 bases, with 7 bases sitting between them.

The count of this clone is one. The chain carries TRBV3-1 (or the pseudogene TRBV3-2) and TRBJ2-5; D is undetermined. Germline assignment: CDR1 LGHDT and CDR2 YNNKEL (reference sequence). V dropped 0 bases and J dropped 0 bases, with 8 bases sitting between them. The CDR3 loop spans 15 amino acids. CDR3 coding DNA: TGTGCCAGCAGCCAAGACTGGCAGTACCAAGAGACCCAGTACTTC. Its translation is CASSQDWQYQETQYF.

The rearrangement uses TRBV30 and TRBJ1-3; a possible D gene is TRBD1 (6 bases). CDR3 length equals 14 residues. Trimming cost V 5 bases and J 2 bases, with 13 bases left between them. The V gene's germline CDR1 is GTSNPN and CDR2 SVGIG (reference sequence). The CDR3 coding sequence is TGTGCCTGGGCGAGTCAGGGGACTGGAAACACCATATATTTT. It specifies CAWASQGTGNTIYF.

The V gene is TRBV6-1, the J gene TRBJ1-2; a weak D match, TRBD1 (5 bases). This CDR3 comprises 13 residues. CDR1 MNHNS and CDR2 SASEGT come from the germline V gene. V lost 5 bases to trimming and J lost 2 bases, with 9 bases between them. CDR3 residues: CASSRDSNYGYTF. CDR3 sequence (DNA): TGTGCCAGCAGTCGCGACAGCAACTATGGCTACACCTTC.

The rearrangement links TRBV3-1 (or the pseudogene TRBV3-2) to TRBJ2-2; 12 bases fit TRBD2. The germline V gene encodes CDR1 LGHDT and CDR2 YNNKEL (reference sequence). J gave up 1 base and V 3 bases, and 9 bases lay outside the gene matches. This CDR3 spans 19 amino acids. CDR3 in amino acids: CASSHPGTSGRQNTGELFF. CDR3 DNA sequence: TGTGCCAGCAGCCATCCCGGGACTAGCGGGCGGCAGAACACCGGGGAGCTGTTTTTT.

CDR3 sequence reads: CASSLPGQADSGNTIYF. The CDR3 nucleotides are TGTGCCAGCAGCTTACCGGGACAGGCAGACTCTGGAAACACCATATATTTT. The chain is built from TRBV7-3 and TRBJ1-3; 8 bases match TRBD1. The CDR3 is 17 amino acids. Trimming removed 2 bases from V and 0 bases from J; junction bases left unmatched: 6. The germline gives CDR1 SGHTA, CDR2 FQGTGA.

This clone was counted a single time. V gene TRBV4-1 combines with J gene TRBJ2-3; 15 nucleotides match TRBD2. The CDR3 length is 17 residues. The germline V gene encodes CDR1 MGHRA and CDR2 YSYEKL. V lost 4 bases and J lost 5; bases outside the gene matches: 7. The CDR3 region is CASSPSGTSGRQDTQYF. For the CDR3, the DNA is TGCGCCAGCAGCCCGTCCGGGACTAGCGGGAGGCAAGATACGCAGTATTTT.